This TCR beta chain was sequenced in a study of a mutant IDH1 vaccine in newly diagnosed glioma. Background on the study: Treated patients showed a male proportion of approximately 62%, a female proportion of about 40%, and a mean age of 40.4 years. Findings and limits, study-wide: Whatever changes occurred in top peripheral T cell clonotypes seemed unrelated to pseudoprogression.

The V end lost 8 bases, the J end lost 1 base, and 17 bases lay between the germline ends. The CDR3 runs 15 residues. CDR1 is MNHEY, CDR2 SMNVEV, per germline (reference sequence). This sample's time point: week 23, last vaccination. Doses consisted of 300 ug of mutant IDH1 20-mer peptide each, paired with topical imiquimod. The assay was immunoSEQ multiplex PCR, and TCRdb's table has in-frame clones only and misses some. This repertoire shows approximately 70,000 clones, 84% found once; its top ten account for 13%. A single count supports this clone. Its antigen is unidentified. J is TRBJ1-1 and V is TRBV27; a weak D match, TRBD1 (6 bases). The source is a man younger than 30 with glioma. This specimen consisted of PBMCs, obtained from a glioma patient whose treatment included an IDH1 peptide vaccine. The chain's CDR3 is CASSSGARRNTEAFF. The DNA for the CDR3 is TGTGCCAGCTCCTCGGGGGCGCGTCGGAACACTGAAGCTTTCTTT.